Shown below are 7 T cell receptor beta chains from a single sample sequenced in a study of T cell responses to AZD1222 COVID-19 vaccine. The method was immunoSEQ multiplex PCR; TCRdb's version includes in-frame clones alone and lacks a portion of them. The sample has tens of thousands of clones, roughly nine tenths seen once; the top ten hold more than 1.2%. The sequencing used peripheral blood, collected 28 days after the second AZD1222 dose. The receptors here all came from an adult who received the AZD1222 COVID-19 vaccine.

This rearrangement joins TRBV19 to TRBJ1-5; D uncertain. CDR1 is LNHDA, CDR2 SQIVND, per germline (reference sequence). Trimming stripped 6 bases from V and 2 bases from J, with 2 bases between. The CDR3 extends over 11 amino acids. The CDR3 DNA follows: TGTGCCAGTAGGGGCAATCAGCCCCAGCATTTT. It specifies CASRGNQPQHF.

The chain recombines TRBV6-5 with TRBJ2-5; tentatively, D is TRBD1 or TRBD2 (5 bases each). From germline, CDR1 is MNHEY and CDR2 SVGAGI. Trimming left V 0 bases short and J 6 bases short, with 17 bases between. CDR3 length: 16 residues. The CDR3 DNA sequence: TGTGCCAGCAGTTACTCTTGGGACCTCATGGGGAAGACCCAGTACTTC. This translates into CASSYSWDLMGKTQYF.

The chain links TRBV5-6 to TRBJ1-3, with D perhaps TRBD1 (5 bases). The V and J ends lost 0 bases and 3 bases respectively, with 10 bases between them. CDR1 and CDR2 (germline): SGHDT, YYEEEE. This CDR3 region has 15 residues. For the CDR3, the DNA is TGTGCCAGCAGCTTGGATGGGGGTAATGGAAACACCATATATTTT. It yields the protein CASSLDGGNGNTIYF.

The CDR3 protein is CASSLGQAPNIQYF. The CDR3 region has the DNA TGTGCCAGCAGTCTTGGACAGGCTCCAAACATTCAGTACTTC. The rearrangement uses TRBV28 and TRBJ2-4, with 7 bases fitting TRBD1. V dropped 5 bases and J dropped 6; count of bases not matched to a gene: 7. Germline assignment: CDR1 MDHEN and CDR2 SYDVKM. The CDR3 runs to 14 residues.

The gene calls are TRBV7-2 and TRBJ2-7, with a weak D call TRBD2 (6 bases). The CDR3 is made up of 14 amino acids. The germline V gene encodes CDR1 SGHTA and CDR2 FQGNSA. V was shortened by 3 bases and J by 2 bases, with 11 bases between the two germline ends. As DNA, the CDR3 is TGTGCCAGCAGCTTCGGCGGGGTCCCCTACGAGCAGTACTTC. Residues: CASSFGGVPYEQYF.

This clone showed up just once. This chain connects TRBV6-5 to TRBJ1-2; the match to TRBD1 covers 8 bases. This CDR3 contains 14 residues. Germline V gene sequence: CDR1 MNHEY, CDR2 SVGAGI. The V gene end was trimmed by 6 bases and the J gene end by 8 bases; junction bases not matched to a gene: 11. The CDR3 loop reads CASRAQGAYEGYTF. As DNA, the CDR3 is TGTGCCAGCAGGGCGCAGGGGGCTTACGAAGGCTACACCTTC.

This chain links TRBV3-1 (or the pseudogene TRBV3-2) with TRBJ2-3; TRBD2 matches at 11 bases. Trimming at V came to 3 bases and at J to 6 bases, leaving 8 bases not matched to a gene. CDR1 is LGHDT, CDR2 YNNKEL, per germline (reference sequence). CDR3 size: 16 residues. The CDR3 sequence: CASSHLSGGGIDTQYF. CDR3 nucleotides: TGTGCCAGCAGCCATCTTAGCGGGGGGGGTATTGATACGCAGTATTTT.